A single sample gave rise to the 8 T cell receptor beta chains below, sequenced in a study of technical replicates of blood from several donors. Profiled with immunoSEQ multiplex PCR; TCRdb holds only in-frame clones, not every one. The repertoire holds approximately 85,000 clones, with around 94% as singletons. The sample consisted of T cells isolated from PBMCs. Receptor source: a human donor in good health.

V usage is TRBV4-1 and J usage is TRBJ1-2, with unresolved D. The V end was cut by 7 bases, the J end by 2 bases, with 14 bases between. Germline assignment: CDR1 MGHRA and CDR2 YSYEKL. This CDR3 has 14 residues. This chain's CDR3 is CASTQDPVNYGYTF. CDR3 in DNA: TGCGCCAGCACACAAGACCCAGTGAACTATGGCTACACCTTC.

The chain employs TRBV6-5 and TRBJ2-3; 8 bases match TRBD1. Looked up from germline, CDR1 is MNHEY and CDR2 is SVGAGI. J was trimmed by 7 bases and V by 9 bases; bases with no gene match: 3. The CDR3 is 11 residues long. CDR3 nucleotide sequence: TGTGCCAGTTGGACAGGGCATACGCAGTATTTT. Residues: CASWTGHTQYF.

The chain links TRBV7-9 to TRBJ1-1; no clear D. This CDR3 comprises 14 residues. The germline V gene has CDR1 SEHNR and CDR2 FQNEAQ (reference sequence). Trimming pared 1 base from V and 0 bases from J, leaving 6 bases between. DNA for the CDR3: TGTGCCAGCAGCTTAGTACGGGTGAACACTGAAGCTTTCTTT. It is translated as CASSLVRVNTEAFF.

The V and J genes are TRBV30 and TRBJ2-3; the D is unclear. Trimming shortened V by 0 bases and J by 6 bases, and 10 bases separated the two germline ends. The CDR3 loop spans 13 amino acids. CDR1 is GTSNPN and CDR2 is SVGIG in the germline V gene (reference sequence). The DNA of the CDR3 is TGTGCCTGGAGTGTACTGTCTTCGGATACGCAGTATTTT. This translates into CAWSVLSSDTQYF.

This clone is a singleton in its sample. This chain links TRBV27 with TRBJ2-1, with 7 bases identical to TRBD2. This CDR3 comprises 13 residues. Germline CDR1 is MNHEY and CDR2 is SMNVEV (reference sequence). Germline trimming cut 5 bases from V and 3 bases from J; bases unmatched to any gene: 1. CDR3 loop: CASSQRDYNEQFF. CDR3 bases: TGTGCCAGCAGTCAGCGGGACTACAATGAGCAGTTCTTC.

This clone has just a few counts. This chain joins TRBV13 and TRBJ1-5; the D is unclear. Trimming pared 2 bases from V and 2 bases from J, leaving 4 bases between. CDR3 length: 13 amino acids. Germline CDR1 PRHDT, CDR2 FYEKMQ (reference sequence). The CDR3 reads CASSLQGNQPQHF. The CDR3, as DNA: TGTGCCAGCAGCTTACAGGGCAATCAGCCCCAGCATTTT.

This chain uses TRBV28 with TRBJ1-2; 8 bases line up with TRBD1. Germline lookup yields CDR1 MDHEN and CDR2 SYDVKM. The J segment lost 2 bases and the V segment lost 5 bases, leaving 10 bases of the junction unmatched. This CDR3 spans 16 amino acids. This chain's CDR3 is CASSEPGTGENYGYTF. CDR3 coding DNA: TGTGCCAGCAGTGAACCCGGGACAGGCGAGAACTATGGCTACACCTTC.

The CDR3 DNA sequence: TGTGCCAGCAGCTCAACCCTTGGGACAGGAGCCTACGAGCAGTACTTC. Translation: CASSSTLGTGAYEQYF. The chain combines TRBV7-2 with TRBJ2-7; 8 bases match TRBD1. This CDR3 region has 16 residues. Germline values: CDR1 SGHTA, CDR2 FQGNSA. V lost 4 bases to trimming and J lost 2 bases; unmatched junction nucleotides: 10.